The TCR beta chain described here comes from a study of shared clonotypes between healthy human individuals. Using immunoSEQ multiplex PCR, the repertoire was profiled, and TCRdb retains in-frame clones only, with some absent. In the table there are roughly 1,100,000 clones, 70% to 80% of which are singletons. Details on this clone: The target antigen is unknown.

V was clipped by 1 base and J by 6 bases, with 12 bases between them. The CDR3 loop spans 15 amino acids. CDR1 and CDR2 from the germline V gene are SGHAT and FQNNGV. Broader study findings: Deeper or shallower sequencing was expected to change how clonotypes are shared among donors.

This receptor was identified in a man aged 18 to 35 in good health. Source material: memory CD4+ T cells sorted from blood. The sample's subset: CD45RA-negative fraction. The V and J genes are TRBV11-2 and TRBJ2-2; D unresolved. The CDR3 loop reads CASSLGSPPPGELFF. CDR3 in DNA: TGTGCCAGCAGCTTAGGGTCACCCCCGCCCGGGGAGCTGTTTTTT. Drawing the rest from reference TRBV11-2 and TRBJ2-2, the complete variable domain is EAGVAQSPRYKIIEKRQSVAFWCNPISGHATLYWYQQILGQGPKLLIQFQNNGVVDDSQLPKDRFSAERLKGVDSTLKIQPAKLEDSAVYLCASSLGSPPPGELFFGEGSRLTVL.